This TCR beta chain was recorded in a study of blood T cells in healthy people across ages (dated by TCRdb to the mid-2010s). At the level of the whole study: In model experiments, template switching captured about one uniquely barcoded TCR beta cDNA molecule for every two T cells. Age-related changes in TCR beta repertoire diversity were measured in the study by deep sequencing normalized with unique cDNA molecular identifiers. Donors were grouped into four age groups: young (average roughly 16 years), middle-aged (approximately 41), aged (about 60) and long-lived (just over 80). To avoid experimental bias, donors of different ages were distributed randomly across sequencing lanes. The study analyzed two additional independent replicas of 1 million unique cDNA reads from the same blood draw for two donors, one aged 18 to 30 and one aged 80 or older.

Counted from cysteine to phenylalanine, this CDR3 has 14 amino acids. Only the CDR3 portion is preserved as DNA: 42 bases, with reading frame beginning at the first base. V has 4 bases trimmed and J has 1 base trimmed; junction bases matching no gene number 4. Per the germline V gene, SGDLS is the CDR1 and YYNGEE is the CDR2. What the research found in general, with its limitations: Because profiling used bulk unsorted PBMCs, naive and antigen-experienced compartments could not be compared conclusively. Compared with the aged group, the long-lived group had more naive CD4+ T cells, fewer expanded clones and increased TCR diversity, suggesting age selection. The percentage of naive T cells measured by flow cytometry correlated strongly with observed TCR beta diversity. Because donor CMV infection status was unknown, age-related changes in expanded clonotypes were potentially confounded. Estimates of total diversity based on one million sequenced T cells were regarded as lower bounds and as underestimates. Observed TCR beta diversity per million T cells fell roughly linearly with age, and a significant reduction was already apparent by age around 39.

Receptor amplification or capture employed 5' RACE. The sequencer was an Illumina HiSeq 2500. A second PCR of roughly 6 to 12 cycles was performed with a sample-barcoded 5' primer and a J-beta primer mix. A template-switch 5' adaptor carrying 12 random nucleotides introduced a unique molecular identifier onto each TCR beta cDNA molecule. Each sample yielded at least 2.5 million CDR3-containing paired-end reads. First-strand cDNA synthesis was performed from all RNA using the Mint cDNA synthesis kit, with priming by a TRBC-specific oligonucleotide. All cDNA was treated with uracil-DNA glycosylase and then went through a first 18-cycle PCR with the universal primers M1SS and BC2_uni_R. In the paper's pipeline: Normalization of each sample was performed by random selection of 1 million high-quality reads, each carrying a distinct molecular identifier. Instead of being binned into consensus sequences, reads with shared molecular identifiers were discarded. CDR3 identification, clonotype clustering and error correction used MiTCR with a Q25 quality threshold and the strictest error-elimination algorithm. A nonparametric unseen species model with Euler transformation was used to estimate a lower bound on total TCR beta diversity. In TCRdb, the public reads were trimmed at Q25 with fastp and aligned with MiXCR, with productive beta chains retained. Identical CDR3 protein sequences are pooled into one entry, listed with their most common genes and DNA. These V and J calls derive from TCRdb rather than the authors' analysis. Within this sample are about 1 million distinct CDR3 sequences, with less than 50% of them counted one time only. The ten largest make up 15% to 20% of the sample.

This clonotype was recorded a few times. Its cognate antigen has yet to be identified. It has no much larger one-base neighbor in the sample; base qualities were not kept. Systemically healthy Caucasian individuals from Russia, approximately 39 in total and aged roughly 6 to 100 years, were included as donors. Approximately 11 milliliters of peripheral blood were drawn from each donor into EDTA-treated Vacutainer tubes. Ficoll-Paque density-gradient centrifugation was used to isolate PBMCs, with at least 6 million obtained per sample. Total RNA, at least 6 micrograms per sample, was extracted from PBMCs with Trizol reagent. Naive CD45RAhigh/CD27high T cell percentages were measured by flow cytometry on a PBMC aliquot from every donor.

This clonotype was sampled from a woman aged 55-70 years in good health. What was sequenced was blood. This sequence uses TRBV9 and TRBJ2-7, with 8 junctional bases fitting TRBD2. The DNA sequence is TGTGCCAGCAGCTTGACTAGCGTTTCCTACGAGCAGTACTTC. Its amino acids are CASSLTSVSYEQYF.